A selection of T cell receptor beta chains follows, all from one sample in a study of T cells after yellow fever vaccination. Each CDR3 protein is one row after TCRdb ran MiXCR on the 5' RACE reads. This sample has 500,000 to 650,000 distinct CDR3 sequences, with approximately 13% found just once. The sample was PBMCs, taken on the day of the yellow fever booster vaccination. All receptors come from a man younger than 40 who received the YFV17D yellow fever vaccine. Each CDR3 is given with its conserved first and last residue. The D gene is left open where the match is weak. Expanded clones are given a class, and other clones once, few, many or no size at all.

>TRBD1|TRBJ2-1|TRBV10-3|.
CAISGDRATGYEQFF
TGTGCCATCAGTGGGGACAGGGCCACGGGGTATGAGCAGTTCTTC
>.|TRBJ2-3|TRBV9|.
CASSVGIDTDTQYF
TGTGCCAGCAGCGTTGGAATAGACACAGATACGCAGTATTTT
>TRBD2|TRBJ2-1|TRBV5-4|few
CASSLAGGRAYNEQFF
TGTGCCAGCAGCTTGGCCGGCGGGAGAGCATACAATGAGCAGTTCTTC
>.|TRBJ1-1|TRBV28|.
CASHPGVTEAFF
TGTGCCAGCCATCCGGGGGTCACTGAAGCTTTCTTT
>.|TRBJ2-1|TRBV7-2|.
CASSAMMGDEQFF
TGTGCCAGCAGCGCGATGATGGGGGATGAGCAGTTCTTC
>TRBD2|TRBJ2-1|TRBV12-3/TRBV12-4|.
CASRTSGRYNEQFF
TGTGCCAGCAGAACTAGCGGGAGATACAATGAGCAGTTCTTC
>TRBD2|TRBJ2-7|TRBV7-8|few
CASSLVAGVNEQYF
TGTGCCAGCAGCTTAGTCGCGGGAGTCAACGAGCAGTACTTC
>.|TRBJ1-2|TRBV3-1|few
CASSHVLGGNYGYTF
TGTGCCAGCAGCCATGTTCTGGGAGGGAACTATGGCTACACCTTC
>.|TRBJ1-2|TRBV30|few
CAWTTGRNYGYTF
TGTGCCTGGACCACAGGCAGAAACTATGGCTACACCTTC
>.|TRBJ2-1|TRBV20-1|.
CSARNNYNEQFF
TGCAGTGCTAGAAATAATTACAATGAGCAGTTCTTC
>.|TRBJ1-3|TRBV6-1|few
CASELASGNTIYF
TGTGCCAGCGAGCTGGCCTCTGGAAACACCATATATTTT
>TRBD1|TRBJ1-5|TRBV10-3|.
CAISERAGGGQPQHF
TGTGCCATCAGTGAGAGGGCAGGGGGAGGTCAGCCCCAGCATTTT
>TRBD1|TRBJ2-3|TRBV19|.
CASSILIGSLSDRGTDTQYF
TGTGCCAGTAGTATCTTGATTGGATCCCTCTCTGACAGGGGGACAGATACGCAGTATTTT
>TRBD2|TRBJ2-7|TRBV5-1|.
CASTNSSGSFPYEQYF
TGCGCCAGCACCAACTCTAGCGGGAGTTTCCCCTACGAGCAGTACTTC
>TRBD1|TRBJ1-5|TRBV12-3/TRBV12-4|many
CASSRGQGNQPQHF
TGTGCCAGCAGTAGGGGACAGGGCAATCAGCCCCAGCATTTT
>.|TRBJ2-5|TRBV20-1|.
CSASGGAAGQETQYF
TGCAGTGCTAGCGGGGGCGCAGCGGGTCAAGAGACCCAGTACTTC
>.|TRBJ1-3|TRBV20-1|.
CSASGDVYSGNTIYF
TGCAGTGCCAGTGGGGACGTCTACTCTGGAAACACCATATATTTT
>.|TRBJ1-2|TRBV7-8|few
CASSLAMVQGNYGYTF
TGTGCCAGCAGCTTAGCGATGGTTCAGGGAAACTATGGCTACACCTTC
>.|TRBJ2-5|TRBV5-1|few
CASSSLLGPSEETQYF
TGCGCCAGCAGCTCTCTACTGGGTCCATCCGAAGAGACCCAGTACTTC
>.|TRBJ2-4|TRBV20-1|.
CSASGTTAKNIQYF
TGCAGTGCTAGTGGTACAACCGCCAAAAACATTCAGTACTTC
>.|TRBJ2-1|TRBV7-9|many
CASSLIGRNEQFF
TGTGCCAGCAGCTTAATAGGTCGGAATGAGCAGTTCTTC
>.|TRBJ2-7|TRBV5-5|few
CASSSLGNLVGLYEQYF
TGTGCCAGCAGCTCTCTTGGGAATCTCGTGGGGTTGTACGAGCAGTACTTC
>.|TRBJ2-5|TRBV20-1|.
CSALNRETQYF
TGCAGTGCTTTGAATCGGGAGACCCAGTACTTC
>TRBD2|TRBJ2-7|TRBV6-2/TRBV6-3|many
CASRPTSGINEQYF
TGTGCCAGCAGACCTACTAGCGGGATAAACGAGCAGTACTTC
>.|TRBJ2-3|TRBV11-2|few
CASSFTRTDTQYF
TGTGCCAGCAGCTTTACACGCACAGATACGCAGTATTTT
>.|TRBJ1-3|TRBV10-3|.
CAISEPGDSGNTIYF
TGTGCCATCAGTGAGCCCGGAGATTCTGGAAACACCATATATTTT
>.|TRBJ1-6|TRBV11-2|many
CASSLETRSSPLHF
TGTGCCAGCAGCTTAGAAACTAGGTCTTCACCCCTCCACTTT
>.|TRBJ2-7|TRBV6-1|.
CASSPWDLSGPRQYEQYF
TGTGCCAGCAGTCCATGGGACCTCTCGGGGCCTCGGCAATACGAGCAGTACTTC
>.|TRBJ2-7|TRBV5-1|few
CASSLSPGEREQYF
TGCGCCAGCAGCTTGTCCCCCGGGGAGAGAGAGCAGTACTTC
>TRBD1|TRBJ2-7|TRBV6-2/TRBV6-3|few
CASTERGQGRGGYYEQYF
TGTGCCAGCACCGAGAGGGGACAGGGGAGGGGAGGTTACTACGAGCAGTACTTC
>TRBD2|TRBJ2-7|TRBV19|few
CASSVRAGLLYEQYF
TGTGCCAGTAGTGTTCGAGCGGGACTTTTGTACGAGCAGTACTTC
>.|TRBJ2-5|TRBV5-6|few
CASDNLRTEETQYF
TGTGCCAGCGATAACCTCAGGACAGAAGAGACCCAGTACTTC
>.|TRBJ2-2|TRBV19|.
CASRRMGENTGELFF
TGTGCCAGTAGGAGGATGGGGGAGAACACCGGGGAGCTGTTTTTT
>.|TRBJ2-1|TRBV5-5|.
CASLTSVEQFF
TGTGCCAGCCTAACTTCGGTTGAGCAGTTCTTC
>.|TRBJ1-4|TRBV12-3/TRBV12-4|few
CASTLGAREKLFF
TGTGCCAGCACCTTGGGGGCGCGGGAAAAACTGTTTTTT
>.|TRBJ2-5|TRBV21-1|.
CATTNHLAGGPFGETQYF
TGTGCCACCACCAACCACTTAGCGGGAGGGCCATTTGGTGAGACCCAGTACTTC
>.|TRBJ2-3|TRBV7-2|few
CASRREPYTDTQYF
TGTGCCAGCCGGCGGGAACCTTACACAGATACGCAGTATTTT
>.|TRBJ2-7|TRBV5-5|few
CASAPEWSSEQYF
TGTGCCAGCGCCCCCGAGTGGTCAAGCGAGCAGTACTTC